This T cell receptor (beta chain) was profiled in a study of lymphopenia after photon versus proton radiotherapy. The study, taken as a whole, reports: Proton therapy kept repertoires fairly stable, unlike photons, which gained effector/memory cells. Post-nadir diversity loss with photons came from oligoclonal expansion, particularly CD8+ Temra cells. Better survival with proton therapy was suggested as possible, not demonstrated. A bigger post-nadir fall in TCR diversity correlated inversely with survival time in deceased patients.

This table comes from immunoSEQ multiplex PCR, and its TCRdb copy is limited to in-frame clones, with some not included. The sample includes roughly 25,000 clones, around nine tenths seen only once; the top ten take under 0.9%. Of note for this clone: Its antigen remains unknown.

Trimming removed 3 bases from V and 4 bases from J, with 9 bases in between. This CDR3 spans 13 amino acids. Per germline, CDR1 SGHVS and CDR2 FQNEAQ. This sequence was found in a woman in her forties or fifties with cholangiocarcinoma. The gene calls are TRBV7-8 and TRBJ1-2; no definite D call. Material: peripheral blood, obtained from a patient treated with photon-based radiotherapy. The CDR3 loop is CASSFEDFYGYTF. In DNA form, the CDR3 reads TGTGCCAGCAGCTTTGAGGACTTCTATGGCTACACCTTC.